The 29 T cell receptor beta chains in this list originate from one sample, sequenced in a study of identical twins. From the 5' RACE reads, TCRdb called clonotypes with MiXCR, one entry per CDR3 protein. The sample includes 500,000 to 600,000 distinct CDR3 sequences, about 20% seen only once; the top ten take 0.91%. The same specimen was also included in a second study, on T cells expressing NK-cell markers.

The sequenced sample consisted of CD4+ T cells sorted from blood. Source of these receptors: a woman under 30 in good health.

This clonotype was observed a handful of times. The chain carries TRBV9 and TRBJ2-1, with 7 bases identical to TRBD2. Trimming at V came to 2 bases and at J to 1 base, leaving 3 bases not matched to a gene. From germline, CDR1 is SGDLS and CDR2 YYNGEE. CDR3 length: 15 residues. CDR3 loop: CASSVGLRSYNEQFF. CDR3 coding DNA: TGTGCCAGCAGCGTGGGACTACGATCCTACAATGAGCAGTTCTTC.

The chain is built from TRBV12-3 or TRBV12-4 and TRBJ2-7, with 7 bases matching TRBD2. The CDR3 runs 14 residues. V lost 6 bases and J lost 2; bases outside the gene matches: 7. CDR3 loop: CASSDPSGTYEQYF. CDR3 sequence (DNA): TGTGCCAGCAGCGACCCTAGCGGAACCTACGAGCAGTACTTC.

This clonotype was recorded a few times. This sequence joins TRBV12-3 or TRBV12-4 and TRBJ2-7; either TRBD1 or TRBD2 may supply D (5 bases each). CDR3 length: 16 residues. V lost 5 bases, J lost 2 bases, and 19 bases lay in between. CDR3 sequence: CASSGSTGTSPYEQYF. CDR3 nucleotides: TGTGCCAGCAGTGGTAGTACTGGGACCTCGCCCTACGAGCAGTACTTC.

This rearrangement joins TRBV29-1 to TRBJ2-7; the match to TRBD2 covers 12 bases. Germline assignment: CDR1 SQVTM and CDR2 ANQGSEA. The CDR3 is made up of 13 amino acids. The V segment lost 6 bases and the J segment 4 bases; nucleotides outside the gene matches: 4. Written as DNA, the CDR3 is TGCAGCGTCGAGACTAGCGGGAGTTACGAGCAGTACTTC. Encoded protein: CSVETSGSYEQYF.

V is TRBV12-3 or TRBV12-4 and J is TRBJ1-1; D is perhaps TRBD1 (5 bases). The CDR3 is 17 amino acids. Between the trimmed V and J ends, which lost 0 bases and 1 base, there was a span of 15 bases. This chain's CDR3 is CASSLAGRSRENTEAFF. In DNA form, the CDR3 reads TGTGCCAGCAGTTTAGCGGGACGGAGCCGGGAGAACACTGAAGCTTTCTTT.

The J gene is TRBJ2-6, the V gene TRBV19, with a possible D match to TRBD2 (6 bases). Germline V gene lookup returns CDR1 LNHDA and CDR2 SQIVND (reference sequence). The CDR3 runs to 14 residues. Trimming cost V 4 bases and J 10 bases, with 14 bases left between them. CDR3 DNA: TGTGCCAGTAGTACCCACCGGGACTTTAACGTCCTGACTTTC. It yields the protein CASSTHRDFNVLTF.

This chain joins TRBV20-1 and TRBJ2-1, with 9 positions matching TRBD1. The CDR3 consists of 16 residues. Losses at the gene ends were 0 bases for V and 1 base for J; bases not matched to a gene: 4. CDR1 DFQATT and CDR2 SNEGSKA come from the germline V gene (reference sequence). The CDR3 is CSARDGGQGSYNEQFF. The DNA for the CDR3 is TGCAGTGCTAGAGATGGAGGACAGGGGTCCTACAATGAGCAGTTCTTC.

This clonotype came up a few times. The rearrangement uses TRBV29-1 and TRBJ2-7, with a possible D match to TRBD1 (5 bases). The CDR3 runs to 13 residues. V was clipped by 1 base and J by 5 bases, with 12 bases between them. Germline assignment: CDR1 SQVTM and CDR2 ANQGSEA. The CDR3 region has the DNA TGCAGCGTTGAAGGTGGCAGGGCGAACGAGCAGTACTTC. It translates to CSVEGGRANEQYF.

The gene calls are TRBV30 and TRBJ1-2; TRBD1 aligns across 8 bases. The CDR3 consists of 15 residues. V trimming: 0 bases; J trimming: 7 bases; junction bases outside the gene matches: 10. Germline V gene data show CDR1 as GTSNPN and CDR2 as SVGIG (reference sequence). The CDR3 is CAWSVRRTGTGGYTF. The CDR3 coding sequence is TGTGCCTGGAGTGTAAGGCGGACAGGGACCGGTGGCTACACCTTC.

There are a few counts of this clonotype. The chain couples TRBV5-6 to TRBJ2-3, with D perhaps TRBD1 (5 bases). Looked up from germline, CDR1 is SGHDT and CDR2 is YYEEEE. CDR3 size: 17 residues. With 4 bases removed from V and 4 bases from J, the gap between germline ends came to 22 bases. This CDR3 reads CASSDDGDLSRADTQYF. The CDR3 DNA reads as TGTGCCAGCAGCGACGATGGTGATCTATCCAGGGCAGATACGCAGTATTTT.

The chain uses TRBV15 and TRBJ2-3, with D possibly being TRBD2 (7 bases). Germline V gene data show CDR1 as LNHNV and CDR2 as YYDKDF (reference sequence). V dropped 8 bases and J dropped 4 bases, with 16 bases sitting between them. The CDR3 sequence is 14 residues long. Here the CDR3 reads CATRPGGQSDTQYF. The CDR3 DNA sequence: TGTGCCACCCGCCCCGGGGGGCAGTCAGATACGCAGTATTTT.

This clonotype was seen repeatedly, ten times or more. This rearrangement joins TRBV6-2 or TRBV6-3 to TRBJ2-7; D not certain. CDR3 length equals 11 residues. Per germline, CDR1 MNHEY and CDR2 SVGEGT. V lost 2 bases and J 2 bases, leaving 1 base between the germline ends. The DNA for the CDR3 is TGTGCCAGCAGTTACACCTACGAGCAGTACTTC. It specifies CASSYTYEQYF.

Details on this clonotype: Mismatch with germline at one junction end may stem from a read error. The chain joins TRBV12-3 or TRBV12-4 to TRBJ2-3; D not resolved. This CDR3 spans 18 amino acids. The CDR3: CAFSFEASLGPSTDTQYF. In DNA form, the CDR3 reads TGTGCCTTCAGTTTTGAGGCGTCACTCGGACCCAGCACCGATACGCAGTATTTT.

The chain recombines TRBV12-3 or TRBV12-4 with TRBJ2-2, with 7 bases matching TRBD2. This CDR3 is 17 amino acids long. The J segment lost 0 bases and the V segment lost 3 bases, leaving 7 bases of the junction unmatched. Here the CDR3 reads CASSLGRGRANTGELFF. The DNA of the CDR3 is TGTGCCAGCAGTTTGGGGAGGGGAAGGGCGAACACCGGGGAGCTGTTTTTT.

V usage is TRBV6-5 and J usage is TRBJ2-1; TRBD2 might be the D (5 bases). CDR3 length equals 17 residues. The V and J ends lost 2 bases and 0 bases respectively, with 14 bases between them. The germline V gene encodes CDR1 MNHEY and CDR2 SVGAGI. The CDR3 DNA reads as TGTGCCAGCAGTTACGCCGAGGGCGTAAGCTCCTACAATGAGCAGTTCTTC. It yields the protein CASSYAEGVSSYNEQFF.

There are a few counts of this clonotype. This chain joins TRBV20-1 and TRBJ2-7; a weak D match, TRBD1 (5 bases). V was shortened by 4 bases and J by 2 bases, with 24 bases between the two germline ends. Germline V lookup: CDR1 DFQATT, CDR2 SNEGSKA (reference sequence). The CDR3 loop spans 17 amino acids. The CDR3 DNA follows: TGCAGTGCTACCTTCTTAGCCCTGACAGTATCCACCTACGAGCAGTACTTC. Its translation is CSATFLALTVSTYEQYF.

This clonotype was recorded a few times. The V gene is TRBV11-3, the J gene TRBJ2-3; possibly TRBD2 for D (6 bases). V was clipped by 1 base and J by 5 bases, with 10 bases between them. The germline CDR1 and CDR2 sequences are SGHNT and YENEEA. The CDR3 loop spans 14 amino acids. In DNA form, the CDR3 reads TGTGCCAGCAGCTTAGGCTCGCGGGGAGATACGCAGTATTTT. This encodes CASSLGSRGDTQYF.

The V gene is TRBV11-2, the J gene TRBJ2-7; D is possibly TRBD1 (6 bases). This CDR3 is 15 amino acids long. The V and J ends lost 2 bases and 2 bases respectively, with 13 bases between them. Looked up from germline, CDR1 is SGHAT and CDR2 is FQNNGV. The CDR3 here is CASSLKWGPAYEQYF. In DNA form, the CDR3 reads TGTGCCAGCAGCTTAAAATGGGGGCCGGCCTACGAGCAGTACTTC.

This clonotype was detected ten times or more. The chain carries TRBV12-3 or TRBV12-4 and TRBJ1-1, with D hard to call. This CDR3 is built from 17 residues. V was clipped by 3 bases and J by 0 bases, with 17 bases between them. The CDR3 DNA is TGTGCCAGCAGTTTTAATATTGGGAGTACCATGAACACTGAAGCTTTCTTT. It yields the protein CASSFNIGSTMNTEAFF.

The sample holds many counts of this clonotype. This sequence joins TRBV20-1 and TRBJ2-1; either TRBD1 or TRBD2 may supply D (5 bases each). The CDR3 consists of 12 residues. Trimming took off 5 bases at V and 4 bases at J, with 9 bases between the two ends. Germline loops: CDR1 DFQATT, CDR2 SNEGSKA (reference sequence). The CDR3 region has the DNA TGCAGTGCTCAGAGGGGATACAATGAGCAGTTCTTC. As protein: CSAQRGYNEQFF.

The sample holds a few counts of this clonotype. CDR3 nucleotide sequence: TGCAGTGCATCCCCCGCAGGGTCCAAAAACATTCAGTACTTC. Protein: CSASPAGSKNIQYF. The chain joins TRBV20-1 to TRBJ2-4; D is perhaps TRBD1 (5 bases). Germline CDR1 DFQATT, CDR2 SNEGSKA (reference sequence). Trimming stripped 6 bases from V and 2 bases from J, with 14 bases between. This CDR3 region has 14 residues.

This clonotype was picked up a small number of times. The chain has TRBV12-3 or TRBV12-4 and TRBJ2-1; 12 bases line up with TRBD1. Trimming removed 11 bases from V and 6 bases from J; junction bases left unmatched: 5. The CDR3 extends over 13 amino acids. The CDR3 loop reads CAAGDRGLNEQFF. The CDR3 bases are TGTGCCGCCGGGGACAGGGGGCTCAATGAGCAGTTCTTC.

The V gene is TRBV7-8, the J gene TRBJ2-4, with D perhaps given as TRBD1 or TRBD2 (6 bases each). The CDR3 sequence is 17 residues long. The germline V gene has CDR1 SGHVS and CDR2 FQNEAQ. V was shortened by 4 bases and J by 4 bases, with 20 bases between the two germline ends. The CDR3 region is CASSSQRRGDGKNIQYF. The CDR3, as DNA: TGTGCCAGCAGCTCGCAAAGGAGGGGGGACGGAAAAAACATTCAGTACTTC.

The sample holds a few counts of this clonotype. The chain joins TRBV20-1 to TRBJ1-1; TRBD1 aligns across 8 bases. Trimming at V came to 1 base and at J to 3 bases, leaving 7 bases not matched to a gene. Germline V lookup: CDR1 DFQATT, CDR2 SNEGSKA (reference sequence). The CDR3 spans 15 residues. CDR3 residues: CSARALTGAHTEAFF. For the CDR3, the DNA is TGCAGTGCTAGAGCCCTGACAGGGGCCCACACTGAAGCTTTCTTT.

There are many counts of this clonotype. CDR3 DNA: TGCAGTGCTCATCCCGGGACAGGGCTTGAAGAGCAGTACTTC. This translates into CSAHPGTGLEEQYF. The V gene is TRBV20-1, the J gene TRBJ2-7; 9 positions match TRBD1. The CDR3 contains 14 residues. J lost 7 bases, V lost 5 bases, and 12 bases had no gene match. CDR1 is DFQATT and CDR2 is SNEGSKA in the germline V gene (reference sequence).

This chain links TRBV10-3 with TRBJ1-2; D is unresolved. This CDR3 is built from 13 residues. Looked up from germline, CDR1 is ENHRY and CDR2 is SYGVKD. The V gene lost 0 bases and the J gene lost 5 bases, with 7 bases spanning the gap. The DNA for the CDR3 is TGTGCCATCAGTGAGTCCGGGCCTTATGGCTACACCTTC. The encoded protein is CAISESGPYGYTF.

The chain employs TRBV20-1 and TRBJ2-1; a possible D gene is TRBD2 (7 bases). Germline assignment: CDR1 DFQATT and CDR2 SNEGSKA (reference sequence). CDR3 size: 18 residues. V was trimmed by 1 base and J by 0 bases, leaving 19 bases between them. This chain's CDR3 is CSARVLDGGGSSYNEQFF. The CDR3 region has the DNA TGCAGTGCTAGAGTGCTGGACGGGGGCGGGAGCTCCTACAATGAGCAGTTCTTC.

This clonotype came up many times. The CDR3 DNA reads as TGTGCCAGCTCACCACGGCTAGCGGGGGGCTACGAGCAGTACTTC. Translating gives CASSPRLAGGYEQYF. This rearrangement joins TRBV7-2 to TRBJ2-7; 11 bases align to TRBD2. Germline CDR1 is SGHTA and CDR2 is FQGNSA. This CDR3 is built from 15 residues. J was trimmed by 3 bases and V by 8 bases; bases with no gene match: 9.

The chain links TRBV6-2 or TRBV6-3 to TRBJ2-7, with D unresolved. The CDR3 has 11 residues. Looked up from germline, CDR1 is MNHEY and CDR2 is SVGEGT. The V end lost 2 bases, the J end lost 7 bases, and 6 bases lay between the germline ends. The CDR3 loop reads CASSYDREQYF. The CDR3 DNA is TGTGCCAGCAGTTACGACCGGGAGCAGTACTTC.